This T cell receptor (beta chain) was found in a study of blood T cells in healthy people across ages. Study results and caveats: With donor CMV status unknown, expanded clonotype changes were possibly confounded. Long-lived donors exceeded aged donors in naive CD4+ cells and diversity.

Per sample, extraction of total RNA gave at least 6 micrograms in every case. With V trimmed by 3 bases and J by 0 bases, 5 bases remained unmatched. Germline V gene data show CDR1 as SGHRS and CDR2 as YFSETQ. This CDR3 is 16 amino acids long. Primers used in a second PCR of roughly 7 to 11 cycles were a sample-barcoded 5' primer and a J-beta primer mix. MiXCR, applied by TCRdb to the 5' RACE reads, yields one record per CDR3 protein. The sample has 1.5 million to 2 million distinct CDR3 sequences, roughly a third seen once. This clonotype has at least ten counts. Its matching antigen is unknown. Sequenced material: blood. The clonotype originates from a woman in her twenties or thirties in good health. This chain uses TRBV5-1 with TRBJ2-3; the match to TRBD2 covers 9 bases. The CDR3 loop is CASSWIAGDSTDTQYF. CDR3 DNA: TGCGCCAGCAGCTGGATAGCGGGGGATAGCACAGATACGCAGTATTTT.